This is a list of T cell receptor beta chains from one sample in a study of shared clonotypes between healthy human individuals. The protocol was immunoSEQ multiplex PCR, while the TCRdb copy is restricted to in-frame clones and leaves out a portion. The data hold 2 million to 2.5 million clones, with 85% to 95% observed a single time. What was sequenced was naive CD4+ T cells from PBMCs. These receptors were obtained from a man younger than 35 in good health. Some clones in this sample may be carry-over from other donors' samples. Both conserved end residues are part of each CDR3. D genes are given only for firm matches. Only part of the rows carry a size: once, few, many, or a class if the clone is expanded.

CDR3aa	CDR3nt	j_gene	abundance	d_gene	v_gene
CASSLGLKAETQYF	TGTGCCAGCAGCTTAGGACTTAAGGCGGAGACCCAGTACTTC	TRBJ2-5	once	NA	TRBV11-1
CASRPTARYGYTF	TGTGCCAGCAGACCGACAGCGAGGTATGGCTACACCTTC	TRBJ1-2	NA	NA	TRBV28
CASSYRTGNYNEQFF	TGCGCCAGCAGCTACCGGACAGGGAACTACAATGAGCAGTTCTTC	TRBJ2-1	NA	TRBD1	TRBV5-1
CSALLQGATDTQYF	TGCAGCGCCTTACTACAGGGGGCCACAGATACGCAGTATTTT	TRBJ2-3	NA	TRBD1	TRBV29-1
CASTGTVNTGELFF	TGTGCCAGCACCGGGACGGTAAACACCGGGGAGCTGTTTTTT	TRBJ2-2	NA	NA	TRBV9
CATGTGRTDTQYF	TGCGCCACCGGGACGGGACGCACAGATACGCAGTATTTT	TRBJ2-3	NA	NA	TRBV10-1
CASRDMGGENYEQYF	TGTGCCAGCAGGGATATGGGGGGGGAAAACTACGAGCAGTACTTC	TRBJ2-7	NA	TRBD2	TRBV5-4
CASSLQPGGNQPQHF	TGTGCCAGTAGCCTACAACCGGGGGGCAATCAGCCCCAGCATTTT	TRBJ1-5	NA	NA	TRBV19
CASRFAGPRYEQYF	TGTGCCAGCAGATTCGCGGGGCCTCGGTACGAGCAGTACTTC	TRBJ2-7	NA	NA	TRBV2
CASSRGGAGDTEAFF	TGTGCCAGCAGTAGAGGCGGGGCGGGAGACACTGAAGCTTTCTTT	TRBJ1-1	NA	NA	TRBV28
CASSEGPSGYEQYF	TGTGCCAGCAGTGAAGGCCCAAGCGGCTACGAGCAGTACTTC	TRBJ2-7	NA	NA	TRBV6-1
CASSGLGSDKETQYF	TGTGCCAGCAGCGGATTGGGTAGCGACAAAGAGACCCAGTACTTC	TRBJ2-5	NA	NA	TRBV5-4
CATSRDHGSGSLYEQYF	TGTGCCACCAGCAGAGATCACGGGTCCGGGAGCCTCTACGAGCAGTACTTC	TRBJ2-7	NA	NA	TRBV15
CASSSEPDMTQYF	TGTGCCAGCTCCTCCGAGCCCGATATGACCCAGTACTTC	TRBJ2-5	once	NA	TRBV18
CASSYSIVLNTEAFF	TGTGCCAGCAGTTACTCGATCGTCCTGAACACTGAAGCTTTCTTT	TRBJ1-1	NA	NA	TRBV6-5
CASSQDGGRSHEQYF	TGTGCCAGCAGCCAAGACGGCGGGAGGAGCCACGAGCAGTACTTC	TRBJ2-7	once	TRBD2	TRBV14
CASSPGPQETQYF	TGTGCCAGCAGCCCCGGGCCTCAAGAGACCCAGTACTTC	TRBJ2-5	NA	NA	TRBV13
CATQRGSYEQYF	TGTGCCACCCAGAGGGGATCCTACGAGCAGTACTTC	TRBJ2-7	NA	NA	TRBV28
CAWSVRGGTEAFF	TGTGCCTGGAGTGTTCGGGGGGGCACTGAAGCTTTCTTT	TRBJ1-1	NA	NA	TRBV30
CATSRDHRDDGFF	TGTGCCACCAGCAGAGATCATCGGGATGATGGGTTCTTC	TRBJ2-1	NA	NA	TRBV15
CASSVVSGLAAQEQFF	TGTGCCAGCAGCGTAGTTTCAGGACTAGCGGCCCAAGAGCAGTTCTTC	TRBJ2-1	NA	TRBD2	TRBV9
CASSPVQRNTEAFF	TGTGCCAGCTCACCAGTACAGAGAAACACTGAAGCTTTCTTT	TRBJ1-1	NA	NA	TRBV18
CASSLESYTGELFF	TGTGCCAGCAGCTTAGAATCTTACACCGGGGAGCTGTTTTTT	TRBJ2-2	NA	NA	TRBV7-9
CASSPGPYRRGYTF	TGTGCCAGCAGTCCCGGCCCTTACCGCCGGGGCTACACCTTC	TRBJ1-2	NA	NA	TRBV28
CASSLMEGQPQHF	TGCGCCAGCAGCTTGATGGAGGGTCAGCCCCAGCATTTT	TRBJ1-5	few	NA	TRBV5-1
CASRPQGYGSGELFF	TGTGCCAGCAGGCCTCAGGGGTACGGTTCCGGGGAGCTGTTTTTT	TRBJ2-2	NA	NA	TRBV6-1
CASRSRVNTGELFF	TGTGCCTCGAGGTCCAGGGTGAACACCGGGGAGCTGTTTTTT	TRBJ2-2	NA	NA	TRBV19
CASSPLQGPDTQYF	TGTGCCAGCAGTCCGTTACAGGGCCCAGATACGCAGTATTTT	TRBJ2-3	NA	NA	TRBV27
CAISVGLANNEQFF	TGTGCCATCAGTGTGGGGCTAGCGAACAATGAGCAGTTCTTC	TRBJ2-1	NA	NA	TRBV10-3
CASSWGTGRYGYTF	TGTGCCAGCAGCTGGGGGACAGGGCGATATGGCTACACCTTC	TRBJ1-2	NA	TRBD1	TRBV7-8
CASSVERTTEAFF	TGTGCCAGCAGCGTAGAAAGGACCACTGAAGCTTTCTTT	TRBJ1-1	NA	NA	TRBV9
CASRDGQGRGAKNIQYF	TGTGCCAGCAGGGACGGACAGGGGAGAGGGGCCAAAAACATTCAGTACTTC	TRBJ2-4	NA	TRBD1	TRBV2
CASSTRTGSPYYYTF	TGTGCCAGCAGCACCCGGACAGGGAGTCCGTACTACTACACCTTC	TRBJ1-2	NA	TRBD1	TRBV13
CASSLAGGFGNTIYF	TGTGCCAGCAGCTTAGCGGGGGGGTTCGGAAACACCATATATTTT	TRBJ1-3	NA	NA	TRBV7-2
CASSPGTGEIGQPQHF	TGTGCCAGCAGCCCCGGGACAGGGGAAATAGGTCAGCCCCAGCATTTT	TRBJ1-5	NA	TRBD1	TRBV11-2
CASSGGGKASTDTQYF	TGTGCCAGCAGCGGGGGCGGGAAAGCTAGCACAGATACGCAGTATTTT	TRBJ2-3	NA	NA	TRBV7-2
CASSPGGGRNNEQFF	TGTGCCAGCAGCCCCGGCGGCGGGAGGAACAATGAGCAGTTCTTC	TRBJ2-1	NA	TRBD2	TRBV25-1
CATNGRNYNYGYTF	TGTGCCACCAATGGTCGGAACTACAACTATGGCTACACCTTC	TRBJ1-2	NA	NA	TRBV15
CASSLSGSWLYEQYF	TGTGCCAGCAGCTTAAGCGGGAGTTGGTTGTACGAGCAGTACTTC	TRBJ2-7	NA	TRBD2	TRBV11-1
CASSQVGRYGYTF	TGCGCCAGCAGCCAAGTCGGGCGGTATGGCTACACCTTC	TRBJ1-2	once	NA	TRBV4-3
CASSPPGGRGLFF	TGTGCCAGCAGCCCCCCAGGGGGGCGCGGACTGTTTTTT	TRBJ1-4	NA	TRBD1	TRBV11-2